Listed here are 8 T cell receptor beta chains from one sample, sequenced in a study of T cell repertoires in cytomegalovirus infection. TCRdb reprocessed the reads with MiXCR, giving one entry per CDR3 protein. Of 250,000 or so distinct CDR3 sequences listed, roughly an eighth are singletons. The sequenced sample was PBMCs. The receptors were sampled from a human donor in good health (CMV status not recorded). Some clones in this sample may be carry-over from other donors' samples.

The chain is built from TRBV2 and TRBJ1-2; no firm D call. This CDR3 contains 14 residues. Trimming shortened V by 3 bases and J by 8 bases, and 16 bases separated the two germline ends. The germline CDR1 and CDR2 sequences are SNHLY and FYNNEI. The CDR3 DNA sequence: TGTGCCAGCAGTGAGGAGTCGAAGACGCGAGGCTACACCTTC. Its protein product is CASSEESKTRGYTF. The variable domain in full, with the rest retrieved from reference TRBV2 and TRBJ1-2, is EPEVTQTPSHQVTQMGQEVILRCVPISNHLYFYWYRQILGQKVEFLVSFYNNEISEKSEIFDDQFSVERPDGSNFTLKIRSTKLEDSAMYFCASSEESKTRGYTFGSGTRLTVV.

This clonotype was counted many times. CDR3 amino acids: CASGMGYRGELFF. In DNA, the CDR3 is TGTGCCAGCGGGATGGGCTACCGCGGGGAGCTGTTTTTT. The chain employs TRBV6-2 or TRBV6-3 and TRBJ2-2; no clear D gene. In germline, CDR1 is MNHEY, CDR2 SVGEGT. Trimming shortened V by 8 bases and J by 7 bases, and 14 bases separated the two germline ends. The CDR3 is 13 residues long.

This clonotype has a handful of counts. The chain employs TRBV12-3 or TRBV12-4 and TRBJ2-5; D perhaps matches TRBD2 (5 bases). CDR3 length equals 13 residues. V shed 4 bases and J shed 1 base, with 7 bases lying between them. CDR3 sequence (DNA): TGTGCCAGCAGTTGGGAGCCCCAAGAGACCCAGTACTTC. This gives the protein CASSWEPQETQYF.

This clonotype showed up many times. The chain links TRBV7-2 to TRBJ1-6, with 7 nucleotides matching TRBD1. This CDR3 region has 14 residues. Unmatched junction bases numbered 5, after V lost 5 bases and J lost 7 bases. The V gene's germline CDR1 is SGHTA and CDR2 FQGNSA. The CDR3 coding sequence is TGTGCCAGCAGCCTCAGGGGGTCGAATTCACCCCTCCACTTT. Translated, it gives CASSLRGSNSPLHF.

The table lists this clonotype with many counts. V usage is TRBV28 and J usage is TRBJ1-1; TRBD1 aligns across 8 bases. There are 16 residues in the CDR3. V was pared by 6 bases and J by 5 bases, with 14 bases of the junction left unmatched. CDR1 is MDHEN and CDR2 is SYDVKM in the germline V gene. The CDR3 here is CASSPPRQGAKTEAFF. The CDR3 nucleotides are TGTGCCAGCAGCCCACCTCGGCAGGGGGCGAAAACTGAAGCTTTCTTT.

A few counts support this clonotype. The chain recombines TRBV20-1 with TRBJ1-6; 7 bases are shared with TRBD1. The CDR3 extends over 16 amino acids. Trimming took 3 bases from V and 4 from J; bases not matched to a gene: 9. Germline CDR1 is DFQATT and CDR2 is SNEGSKA (reference sequence). The CDR3 loop reads CSASISQGNYNSPLHF. As DNA, the CDR3 is TGCAGTGCTAGCATTTCACAGGGGAATTATAATTCACCCCTCCACTTT.

With regard to this clonotype: A much larger clone is a single base away; this may be a read error. The rearrangement uses TRBV27 and TRBJ1-2, with D perhaps TRBD1 (5 bases). V was pared by 10 bases and J by 2 bases, with 14 bases between. CDR3 length: 13 amino acids. Germline CDR1 MNHEY, CDR2 SMNVEV (reference sequence). The CDR3 loop is CATSYRQNYGYTF. For the CDR3, the DNA is TGTGCCACCTCGTATAGACAGAACTATGGCTACACCTTC.

This clonotype was observed a handful of times. The V gene is TRBV5-4, the J gene TRBJ1-2, with TRBD1 matching over 9 bases. The junction had 9 bases not matched to a gene; V was cut back by 3 bases and J by 6 bases. The CDR3 has 15 amino acids. Germline CDR1 SGHNT, CDR2 YYREEE (reference sequence). The chain's CDR3 is CASSSSGQGIDGYTF. CDR3 DNA: TGTGCCAGCAGCTCCTCGGGACAGGGTATCGATGGCTACACCTTC.